This T cell receptor beta chain was obtained from a study of blood T cell repertoires in COVID-19. Across the study: The United States, Italy and Spain were the sources of the acute and convalescent COVID-19 samples.

TCRdb keeps only in-frame clones here, not all; method: immunoSEQ multiplex PCR. The table records around 120,000 clones, 78% of them present only once. Trimming removed 4 bases from V and 4 bases from J, with 6 bases in between. CDR1 is KGHDR and CDR2 is SFDVKD in the germline V gene. The CDR3 loop spans 12 amino acids. This TCR derives from a man between 65 and 79 years old with acute or convalescent COVID-19. Sequencing used peripheral blood. This chain connects TRBV24-1 to TRBJ1-2, with D hard to call. In nucleotides, the CDR3 is TGTGCCACCAGTGACCCGTTCTATGGCTACACCTTC. Translation gives CATSDPFYGYTF.